This T cell receptor (beta chain) was obtained from a study of cytomegalovirus exposure and HLA in healthy donors. Measured with immunoSEQ multiplex PCR; TCRdb has only the in-frame clones, and not every one. This sample has roughly 130,000 clones; more than 70% occur once, and the top ten carry around 1.5%. The donors were part of the 120-subject validation cohort, which stood apart from the approximately 700-subject first cohort. For this clone: What it recognizes is unknown.

V lost 1 base, J lost 6 bases, and 7 bases lay in between. This CDR3 region has 12 residues. The germline gives CDR1 SGHRS, CDR2 YFSETQ. Study-wide findings and caveats: Cytomegalovirus-associated status was assigned to around 160 TCR beta chains. According to a subsequent analysis, TCR clusters identified in the first cohort showed a tendency to co-occur across the 110 or so validation repertoires.

The chain carries TRBV5-1 and TRBJ1-2; D is ambiguous. The TCR was taken from a man younger than 45 in good health and CMV-seronegative. The sequenced sample consisted of PBMCs. CDR3 in amino acids: CASSLRGDGYTF. CDR3 bases: TGCGCCAGCAGCTTGCGCGGGGATGGCTACACCTTC.